This T cell receptor beta chain was captured in a study of T cells in Graves' hyperthyroidism and ophthalmopathy. This clonotype has ten or more counts. PBMCs stemmed from 10 ml fresh peripheral blood. What was amplified from RNA transcripts were TCR beta CDR3 regions. The HTBI primer set was used in a first-round RT-PCR of the TCR CDR3. TCRdb ran MiXCR on the multiplex PCR reads and lists one entry per CDR3 protein. The table lists a few hundred thousand distinct CDR3 sequences, less than 20% of them singletons. Germline CDR1 SGHDT, CDR2 YYEEEE. The CDR3 totals 14 residues. V lost 6 bases and J lost 0, with 12 bases in between.

This TCR came from a man younger than 35 with Graves' ophthalmopathy. V usage is TRBV5-6 and J usage is TRBJ1-1; D not certain. Sequenced: blood. CDR3 nucleotides: TGTGCCAGCATTCTGAAGGGCATGAACACTGAAGCTTTCTTT. The encoded protein is CASILKGMNTEAFF.